The present T cell receptor (beta chain) was sequenced within a study of cytomegalovirus exposure and HLA in healthy donors (dated by TCRdb to 2016 to 2017). Some background on the complete study: According to a later analysis, one platform produced both the 100 to 150 validation repertoires and the approximately 660 repertoires of the first cohort. The study aimed to test whether signatures of past pathogen exposure could be identified by cataloging public T cell receptors. Along with the roughly 710-subject first cohort, a separate validation cohort of over a hundred different subjects was used. The study combined high-throughput TCR immunosequencing, statistical association of individual TCRs with disease status, and machine learning to predict cytomegalovirus infection status.

The donors were included in the validation cohort of some 120 subjects, a group kept apart from the 666-subject first cohort. What the authors observed across the whole study: A few of the identified cytomegalovirus-associated TCR beta chains were confirmed in vitro to be specific for cytomegalovirus antigens. The authors suggested that the approach could potentially be extended to other disease states and immunological phenotypes. In both the original and validation cohorts, the classifier was reported to diagnose cytomegalovirus status with high specificity and sensitivity. A later analysis found that TCRs clustered in the first cohort also tended to co-occur in the approximately 120 validation repertoires, with more than 90% of cluster scores above 0. All 120 or so repertoires were used to score co-occurrence in the validation cohort in a later analysis, because that analysis had no HLA typing for the cohort. Most TCR sequences were seen in very few donors, while some public TCRs were found in many individuals. The study gave a list of about 150 TCR beta chains associated with cytomegalovirus.

Comment on this clone: The antigen it recognizes is unknown. Per-base quality was not reported, and no clone a single base away is much larger than it.

The protocol used for the library was the immunoSEQ multiplex PCR assay. As for how the authors treated the data: A statistical classification framework was built for diagnosing cytomegalovirus status from the catalog of TCR beta chain sequences. Here the immuneACCESS table is served through TCRdb, limited to in-frame sequences with V and J called. Missing clones are a known gap in these copies; in checked studies unresolved V genes cover under half, and the rest lacks a known reason. V, J and clone size were drawn from that table, and D and trimming were deduced from the DNA. This sample has 57,000 or so clones in its table, and more than 85% of those were observed once. The ten largest account for 2% to 2.5% of the sample. Taken from cysteine to phenylalanine, the CDR3 has 17 residues. Kept here is only the CDR3 DNA, which spans 51 bases and is read in frame from base 1. Based on the germline V gene (reference sequence), the CDR1 and CDR2 sequences are LNHNV and YYDKDF. Ends trimmed: V by 7 bases, J by 0 bases; bases unmatched to a gene: 7.

Material for sequencing was PBMCs. Rearrangement joined TRBV15 to TRBJ2-6; a stretch of 9 junction bases matches TRBD1. This receptor was obtained from a woman between 25 and 40 years old in good health and CMV-seronegative. The DNA reads TGTGCCACCAACCCGGGACAGGGTTTCTCTGGGGCCAACGTCCTGACTTTC. It translates as CATNPGQGFSGANVLTF.